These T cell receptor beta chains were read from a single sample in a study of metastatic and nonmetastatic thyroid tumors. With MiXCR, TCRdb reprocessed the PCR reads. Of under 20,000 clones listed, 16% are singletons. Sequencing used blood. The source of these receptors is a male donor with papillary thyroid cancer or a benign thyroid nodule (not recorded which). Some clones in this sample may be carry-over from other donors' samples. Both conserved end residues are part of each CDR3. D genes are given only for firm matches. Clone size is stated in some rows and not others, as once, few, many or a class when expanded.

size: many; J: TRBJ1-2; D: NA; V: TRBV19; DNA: TGTGCCAGTCAAAAAACCCGGGACAACCTCGGTGGCTACACCTTC; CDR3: CASQKTRDNLGGYTF
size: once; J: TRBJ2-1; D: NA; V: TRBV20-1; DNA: TGCAGTGCACAACAAGGGGGCTCCTACAATGAGCAGTTCTTC; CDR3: CSAQQGGSYNEQFF
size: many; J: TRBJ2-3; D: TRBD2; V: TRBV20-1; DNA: TGCAGTGCTAAACCGGGACTAGCGGGAGGTCGAGGGTATGGTACGCAGTATTTT; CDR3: CSAKPGLAGGRGYGTQYF
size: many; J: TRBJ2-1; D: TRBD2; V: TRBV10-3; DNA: TGTGCCATCAGTGAGTCTGAGACTAGCGGAACGTTTTACAATGAGCAGTTCTTC; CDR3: CAISESETSGTFYNEQFF
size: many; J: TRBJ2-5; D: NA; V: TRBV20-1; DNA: TGCAGTGCCATCCAGGGAGCTGGGGGAGAGACCCAGTACTTC; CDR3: CSAIQGAGGETQYF
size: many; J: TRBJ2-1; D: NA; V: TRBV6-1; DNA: TGTGCCAGCAGCCTAGATAACGGGCCCCGTGAGCAGTTCTTC; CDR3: CASSLDNGPREQFF
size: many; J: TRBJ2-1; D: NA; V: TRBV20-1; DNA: TGCAGTGCTAGTACTGTCAGCTCCTACAATGAGCAGTTCTTC; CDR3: CSASTVSSYNEQFF
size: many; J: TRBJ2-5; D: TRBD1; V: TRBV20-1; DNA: TGCAGTGCAAAATCGACAGGGAAGGGGGAGACCCAGTACTTC; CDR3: CSAKSTGKGETQYF
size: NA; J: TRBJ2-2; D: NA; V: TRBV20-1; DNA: TGCAGTGGGACTCAAGCGAATCGCGCCGGGGAGCTGTTTTTT; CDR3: CSGTQANRAGELFF
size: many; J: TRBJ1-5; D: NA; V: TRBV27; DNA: TGTGCCAGCAGTTTATTTCGGGGCAATCAGCCCCAGCATTTT; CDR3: CASSLFRGNQPQHF
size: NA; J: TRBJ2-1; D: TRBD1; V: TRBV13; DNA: TGTGCCAGCAGCCGGACAGGGGCAGGCTACAATGAGCAGTTCTTC; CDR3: CASSRTGAGYNEQFF
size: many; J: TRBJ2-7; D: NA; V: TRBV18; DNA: TGTGCCAGCTCCCGCACCCTTGGGGACGAGCAGTACTTC; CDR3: CASSRTLGDEQYF
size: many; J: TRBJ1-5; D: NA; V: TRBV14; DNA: TGTGCCAGCAGCTTGGACGGGGATCAGCCCCAGCATTTT; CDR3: CASSLDGDQPQHF
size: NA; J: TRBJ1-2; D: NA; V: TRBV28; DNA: TGTGCCAGCACTTTTAGCAGGAGCTATGGCTACACCTTC; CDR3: CASTFSRSYGYTF
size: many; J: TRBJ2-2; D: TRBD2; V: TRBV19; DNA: TGTGCCAGCCGACAGCTAGCGGGGCATAACACCGGGGAGCTGTTTTTT; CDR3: CASRQLAGHNTGELFF
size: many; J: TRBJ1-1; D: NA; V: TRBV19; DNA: TGTGCCAGTAGCCATCCCCGAGGTCGGAGTTTGACGGAAGCTTTCTTT; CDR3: CASSHPRGRSLTEAFF
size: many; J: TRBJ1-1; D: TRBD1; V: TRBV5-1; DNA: TGCGCCAGCAGTCCCGGGACAGCTAACACTGAAGCTTTCTTT; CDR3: CASSPGTANTEAFF
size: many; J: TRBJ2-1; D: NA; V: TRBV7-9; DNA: TGTGCCAGCAGAGAAGTGGGACGGGAGCAGTTCTTC; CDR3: CASREVGREQFF
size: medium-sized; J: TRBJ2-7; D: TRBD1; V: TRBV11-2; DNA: TGTGCCAGCAGCTTACAACAGGGGGCGAATGAGCAGTACTTC; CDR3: CASSLQQGANEQYF
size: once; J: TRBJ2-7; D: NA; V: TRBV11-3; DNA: TGTGCCAGCAGCGAGGGATGGGGGAGAAACGAGCAGTACTTC; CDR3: CASSEGWGRNEQYF
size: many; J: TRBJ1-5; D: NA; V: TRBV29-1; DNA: TGCAGCGTTCGTGCCAGCCTTAATCAGCCCCAGCATTTT; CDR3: CSVRASLNQPQHF
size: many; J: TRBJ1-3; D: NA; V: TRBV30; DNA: TGTGCCTGGACAAGGCCCCTACTAGATACCATATATTTT; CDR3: CAWTRPLLDTIYF
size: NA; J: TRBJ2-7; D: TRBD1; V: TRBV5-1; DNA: TGCGCCAGCAGCTTGAATCCAGGGGGCTACGAGCAGTACTTC; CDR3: CASSLNPGGYEQYF
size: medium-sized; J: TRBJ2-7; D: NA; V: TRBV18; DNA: TGTGCCAGCTCACCGGTAATAGCGGACCAGTCCTACGAGCAGTACTTC; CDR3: CASSPVIADQSYEQYF
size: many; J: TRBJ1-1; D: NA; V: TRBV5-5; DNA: TGTGCCAGCAGCTTTTTGGGAGGATACAGGGAAGCTTTCTTT; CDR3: CASSFLGGYREAFF
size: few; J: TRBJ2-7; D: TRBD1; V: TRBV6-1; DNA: TGTGCCAGCAGTGAACAGTCCGGGACAGAGTACTTC; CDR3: CASSEQSGTEYF
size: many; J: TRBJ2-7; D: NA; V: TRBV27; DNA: TGTGCCAGCAGTATACGGGTTTCCCACGAGCAGTACTTC; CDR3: CASSIRVSHEQYF
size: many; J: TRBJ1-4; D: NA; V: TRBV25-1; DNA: TGTGCCAGCACCCCAACGTGGCGGGAGGAAAAACTGTTTTTT; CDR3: CASTPTWREEKLFF
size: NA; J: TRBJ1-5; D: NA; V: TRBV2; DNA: TGTGCCAGCAGGGCCGAAAATCAGCCCCAGCATTTT; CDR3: CASRAENQPQHF
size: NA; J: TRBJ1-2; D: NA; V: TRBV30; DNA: TGTGCCTGGAGTCCGGGGGTAATACTTAACTATGGCTACACCTTC; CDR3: CAWSPGVILNYGYTF
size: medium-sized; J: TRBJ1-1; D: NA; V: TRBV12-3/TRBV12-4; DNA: TGTGCCAGCAGTTTTAGAGCCGAGAACACTGAAGCTTTCTTT; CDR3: CASSFRAENTEAFF
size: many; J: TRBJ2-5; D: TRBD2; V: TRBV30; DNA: TGTGCCTGGAGTACCAGCGGGATAGGACGAGAGACCCAGTACTTC; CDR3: CAWSTSGIGRETQYF
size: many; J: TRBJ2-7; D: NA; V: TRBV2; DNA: TGTGCCAGCAGTGAAGGCTACGAGCAGTACTTC; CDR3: CASSEGYEQYF
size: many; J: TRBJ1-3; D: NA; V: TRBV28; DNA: TGTGCCAGCAGTTTAATGGGGGAAGGAAACACCATATATTTT; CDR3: CASSLMGEGNTIYF
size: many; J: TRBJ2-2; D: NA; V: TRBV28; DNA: TGTGCCAGCAACCCGACGTTGCCTGGGTCCACCGGGGAGCTGTTTTTT; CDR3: CASNPTLPGSTGELFF
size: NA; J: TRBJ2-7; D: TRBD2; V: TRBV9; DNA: TGTGCCAGCAGCACCCCGGGAGGCCCGTACGAGCAGTACTTC; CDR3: CASSTPGGPYEQYF
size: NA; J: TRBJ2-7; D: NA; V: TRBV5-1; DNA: TGCGCCAGCAGCATCGGGACTGACGCCTCTCCCGAGCAGTACTTC; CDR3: CASSIGTDASPEQYF
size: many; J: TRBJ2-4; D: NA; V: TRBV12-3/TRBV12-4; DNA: TGTGCCAGCAGTTTATCTGGTCCTCTAGCCAAAAACATTCAGTACTTC; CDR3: CASSLSGPLAKNIQYF
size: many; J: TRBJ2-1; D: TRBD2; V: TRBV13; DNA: TGTGCCAGCAGCTTCGGGACTAGCGGAAGCTCCTACAATGAGCAGTTCTTC; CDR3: CASSFGTSGSSYNEQFF
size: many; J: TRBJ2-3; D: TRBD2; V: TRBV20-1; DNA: TGCAGTGCTAGAATCACCGAGCGGGAGGTTGTAGATACGCAGTATTTT; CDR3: CSARITEREVVDTQYF
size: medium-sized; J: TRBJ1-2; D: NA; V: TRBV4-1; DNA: TGCGCCAGCAGCCAAGAGGCAGGAGGCTACACCTTC; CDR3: CASSQEAGGYTF
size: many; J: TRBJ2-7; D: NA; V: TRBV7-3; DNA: TGTGCCAGCAGCCCAGGCTCTCCCTACGAGCAGTACTTC; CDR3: CASSPGSPYEQYF
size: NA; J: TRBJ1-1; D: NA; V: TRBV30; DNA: TGTGCCTGGAGTGTATACGGTTTGAACACTGAAGCTTTCTTT; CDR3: CAWSVYGLNTEAFF
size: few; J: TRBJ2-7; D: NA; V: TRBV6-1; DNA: TGTGCCAGCAATGGCAGGGGTCGCGGCGAGCAGTACTTC; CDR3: CASNGRGRGEQYF
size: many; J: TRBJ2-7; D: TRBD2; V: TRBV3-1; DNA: TGTGCCAGCAGCCTCTACGGGACTAGCGGGAGCGACGAGCAGTACTTC; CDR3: CASSLYGTSGSDEQYF
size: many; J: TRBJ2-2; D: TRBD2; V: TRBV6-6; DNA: TGTGCCAGCAGTTACCAAGGGACTAGCGGGAGAACCGGGGAGCTGTTTTTT; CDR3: CASSYQGTSGRTGELFF
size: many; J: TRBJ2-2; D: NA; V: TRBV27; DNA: TGTGCCAGCAGTACCAGGGTAGGGGACACCGGGGAGCTGTTTTTT; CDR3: CASSTRVGDTGELFF
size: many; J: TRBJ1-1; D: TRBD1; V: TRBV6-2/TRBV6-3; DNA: TGTGCCAGCAACACTATATTCACAGGGGCTCCTGAAGCTTTCTTT; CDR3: CASNTIFTGAPEAFF
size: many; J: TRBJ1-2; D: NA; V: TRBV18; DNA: TGTGCCAGCTCACCAGCCGGGGGTGCAGGGATCTATGGCTACACCTTC; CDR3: CASSPAGGAGIYGYTF
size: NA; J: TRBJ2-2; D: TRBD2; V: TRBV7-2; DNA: TGTGCCAGCAGAGGACGACTAGCGGGATTCGTGGAGCTGTTTTTT; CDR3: CASRGRLAGFVELFF
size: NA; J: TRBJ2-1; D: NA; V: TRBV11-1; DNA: TGTGCCAGCAGCCCAACGAGGGTTAGGGGTCCCAATGAGCAGTTCTTC; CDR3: CASSPTRVRGPNEQFF
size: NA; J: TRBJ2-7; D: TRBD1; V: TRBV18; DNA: TGTGCCAGCTCACCCCTAGGACAGGGAGGTCACGAGCAGTACTTC; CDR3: CASSPLGQGGHEQYF
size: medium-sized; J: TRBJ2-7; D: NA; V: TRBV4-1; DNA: TGCGCCAGCAGCCGATCCGGGTTTACCTACGAGCAGTACTTC; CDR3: CASSRSGFTYEQYF